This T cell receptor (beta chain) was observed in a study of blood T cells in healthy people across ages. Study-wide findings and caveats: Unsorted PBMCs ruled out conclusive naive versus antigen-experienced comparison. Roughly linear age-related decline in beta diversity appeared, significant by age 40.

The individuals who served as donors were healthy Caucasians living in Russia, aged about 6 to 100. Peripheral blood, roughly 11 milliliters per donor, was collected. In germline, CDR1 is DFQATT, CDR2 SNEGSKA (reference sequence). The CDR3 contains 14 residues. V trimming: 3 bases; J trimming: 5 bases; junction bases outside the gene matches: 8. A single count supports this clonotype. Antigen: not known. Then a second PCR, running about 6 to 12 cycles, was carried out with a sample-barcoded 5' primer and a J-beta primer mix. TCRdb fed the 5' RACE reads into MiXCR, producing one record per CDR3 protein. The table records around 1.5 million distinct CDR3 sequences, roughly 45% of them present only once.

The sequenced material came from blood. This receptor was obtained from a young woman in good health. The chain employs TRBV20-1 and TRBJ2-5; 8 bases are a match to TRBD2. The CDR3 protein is CSASQAGVRETQYF. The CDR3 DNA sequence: TGCAGTGCTAGTCAAGCGGGAGTCAGGGAGACCCAGTACTTC.